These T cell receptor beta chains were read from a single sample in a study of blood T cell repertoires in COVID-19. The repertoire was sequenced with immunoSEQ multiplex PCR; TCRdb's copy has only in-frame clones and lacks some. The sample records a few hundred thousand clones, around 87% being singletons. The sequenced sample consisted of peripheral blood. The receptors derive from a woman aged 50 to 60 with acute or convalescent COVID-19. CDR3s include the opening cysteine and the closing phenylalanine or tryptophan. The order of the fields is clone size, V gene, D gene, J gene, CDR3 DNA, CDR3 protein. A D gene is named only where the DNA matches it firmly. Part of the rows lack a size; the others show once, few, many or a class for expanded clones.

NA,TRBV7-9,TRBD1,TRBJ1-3,TGTGCCAGCACCGCGACAGGGGTCGTCGGCACCATATATTTT,CASTATGVVGTIYF
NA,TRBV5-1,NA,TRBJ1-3,TGCGCCAGCAGCTTGGAAAAGGGGAATGGAAACACCATATATTTT,CASSLEKGNGNTIYF
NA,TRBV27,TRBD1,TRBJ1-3,TGTGCCAGCAGTTTGCAGGGGGAAGGAAACACCATATATTTT,CASSLQGEGNTIYF
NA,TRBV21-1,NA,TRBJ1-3,TGTGCCAGCAGACTAGATCCTGCGGGAAACACCATATATTTT,CASRLDPAGNTIYF
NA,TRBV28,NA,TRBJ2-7,TGTGCCAGCAGGGCGACAGCCGGGACACACTCCTACGAGCAGTACTTC,CASRATAGTHSYEQYF
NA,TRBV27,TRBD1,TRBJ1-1,TGTGCCAGCAGTTTAGTCTGGGACAGGAACACTGAAGCTTTCTTT,CASSLVWDRNTEAFF
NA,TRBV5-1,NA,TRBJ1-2,TGCGCCAGCAGCAAGACAGGTGGGAACTATGGCTACACCTTC,CASSKTGGNYGYTF
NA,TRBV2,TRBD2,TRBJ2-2,TGTGCCAGCCTAAGGAGGAGCGGGAGAGGGACCGGGGAGCTGTTTTTT,CASLRRSGRGTGELFF
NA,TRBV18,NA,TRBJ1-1,TGTGCCAGCTCATCCTCTTCAGGCATGAACACTGAAGCTTTCTTT,CASSSSSGMNTEAFF
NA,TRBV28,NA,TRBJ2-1,TGTGCCAGCAGTCCTCAGAGCGCCAGCTCCTACAATGAGCAGTTCTTC,CASSPQSASSYNEQFF
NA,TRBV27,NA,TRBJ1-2,TGTGCCAGCAGTCACAGGGTTCTGGGCTATGGCTACACCTTC,CASSHRVLGYGYTF
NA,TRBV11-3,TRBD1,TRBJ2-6,TGTGCCAGCAGCCACCGGGACAGAAGCCCCTCTGGGGCCAACGTCCTGACTTTC,CASSHRDRSPSGANVLTF
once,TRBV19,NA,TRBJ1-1,TGTGCCAGTATCGATCGGGGGATCGGGGACACTGAAGCTTTCTTT,CASIDRGIGDTEAFF
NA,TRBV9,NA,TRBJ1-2,TGTGCCAGCAGCGTAGGGGTTCATCAGGGTTACTATGGCTACACCTTC,CASSVGVHQGYYGYTF
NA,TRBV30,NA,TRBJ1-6,TGTGCCTGGAGTAGGGGCGGGGATTCACCCCTCCACTTT,CAWSRGGDSPLHF
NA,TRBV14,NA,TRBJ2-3,TGTGCCAGCAGCCAGGGACAATCTTGGGGAACAGATACGCAGTATTTT,CASSQGQSWGTDTQYF
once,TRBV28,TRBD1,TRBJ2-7,TGTGCCAGCAGTTCGACAGGGGTACGCTACGAGCAGTACTTC,CASSSTGVRYEQYF
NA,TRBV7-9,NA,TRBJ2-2,TGTGCAAAAAGACAGGAGAACACCGGGGAGCTGTTTTTT,CAKRQENTGELFF
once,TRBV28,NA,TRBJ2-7,TGTGCCAGCAGTTTAGCCGCGTACGAGCAGTACTTC,CASSLAAYEQYF
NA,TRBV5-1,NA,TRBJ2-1,TGCGCCAGCAGCTTGATCGGAGAGACTGAGCAGTTCTTC,CASSLIGETEQFF
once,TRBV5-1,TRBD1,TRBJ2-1,TGCGCCAGCTCAGGACAGGGGGGATACAATGAGCAGTTCTTC,CASSGQGGYNEQFF
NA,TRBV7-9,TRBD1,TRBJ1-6,TGTGCCAGCAGTTCACCATTGGACAGGGGAGGTTCACCCCTCCACTTT,CASSSPLDRGGSPLHF
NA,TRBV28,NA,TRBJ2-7,TGTGCCAGCAGATCGCTGACAGGTCGGTACGAGCAGTACTTC,CASRSLTGRYEQYF
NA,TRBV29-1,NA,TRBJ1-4,TGCAGCGTTGATAGAGAGGCTAATGAAAAACTGTTTTTT,CSVDREANEKLFF
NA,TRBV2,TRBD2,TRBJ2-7,TGTGCCAGCAGTGGATTGAGCGGGAGGGCCCGTATCGAGCAGTACTTC,CASSGLSGRARIEQYF
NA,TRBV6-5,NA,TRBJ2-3,TGTGCCAGCAGCAACACAGATACGCAGTATTTT,CASSNTDTQYF
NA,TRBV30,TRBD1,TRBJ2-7,TGTGCCTGGAGTGGTCCGCCCGGGACAGAATCCTACGAGCAGTACTTC,CAWSGPPGTESYEQYF
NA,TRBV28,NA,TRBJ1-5,TGTGCCAGCAGTTTATTTACGGGTGGACAATATAGCAATCAGCCCCAGCATTTT,CASSLFTGGQYSNQPQHF
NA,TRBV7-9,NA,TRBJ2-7,TGTGCCAGCAGCTTAATCCCCAGGGACTACGAGCAGTACTTC,CASSLIPRDYEQYF
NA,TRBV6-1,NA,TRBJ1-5,TGTGCCAGCAGTGAAAGCAGGGATAGCAATCAGCCCCAGCATTTT,CASSESRDSNQPQHF
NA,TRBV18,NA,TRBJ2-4,TGTGCCAGCTCACCCCTACTAAGAATAGCCAAAAACATTCAGTACTTC,CASSPLLRIAKNIQYF
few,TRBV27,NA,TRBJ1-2,TGTGCCAGCAGGAACAGGGTAGAGGACTATGGCTACACCTTC,CASRNRVEDYGYTF
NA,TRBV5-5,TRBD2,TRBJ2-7,TGTGCCAGCAGGGCCCCGGGGCGCGGGACTAGCGTTCCCTACGAGCAGTACTTC,CASRAPGRGTSVPYEQYF
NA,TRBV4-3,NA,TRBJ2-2,TGCGCCAGCAGCCAAGCGCGGGGGCTAAACACCGGGGAGCTGTTTTTT,CASSQARGLNTGELFF
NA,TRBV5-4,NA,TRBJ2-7,TGTACCAGCAGCTTGGCCGCTTTCGGGAGTCCTGGCGAGCAGTACTTC,CTSSLAAFGSPGEQYF
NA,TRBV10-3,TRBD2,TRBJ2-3,TGTGCCATCAGACATCCTAGCGGGAGGGCAGATACGCAGTATTTT,CAIRHPSGRADTQYF
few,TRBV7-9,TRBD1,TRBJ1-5,TGTGCCAGCAGCTTAGCACAGGGGTCCTATAGCAATCAGCCCCAGCATTTT,CASSLAQGSYSNQPQHF